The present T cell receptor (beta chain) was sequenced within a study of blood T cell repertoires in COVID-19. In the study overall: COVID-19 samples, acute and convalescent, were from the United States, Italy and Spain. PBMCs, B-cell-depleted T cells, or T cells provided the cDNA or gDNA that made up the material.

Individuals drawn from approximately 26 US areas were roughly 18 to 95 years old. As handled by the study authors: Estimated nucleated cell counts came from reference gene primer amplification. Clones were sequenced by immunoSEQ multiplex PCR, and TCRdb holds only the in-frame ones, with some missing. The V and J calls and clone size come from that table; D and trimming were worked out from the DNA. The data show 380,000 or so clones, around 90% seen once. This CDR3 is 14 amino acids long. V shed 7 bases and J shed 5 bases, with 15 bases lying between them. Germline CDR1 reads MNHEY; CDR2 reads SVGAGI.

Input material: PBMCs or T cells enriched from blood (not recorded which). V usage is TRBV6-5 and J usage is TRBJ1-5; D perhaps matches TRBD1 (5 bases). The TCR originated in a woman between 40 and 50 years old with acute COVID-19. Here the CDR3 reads CASKVGQGDQPQHF. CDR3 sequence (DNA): TGTGCCAGCAAAGTCGGCCAGGGCGATCAGCCCCAGCATTTT.